This TCR beta chain was identified during a study of T cell repertoires in cytomegalovirus infection. Looking at the study overall: The study used recently identified HLA-C-restricted and well-studied HLA-B-restricted CMV epitopes. Carrying CMV and the relevant HLA type showed in public TCR beta signatures.

Study outcomes and limitations: Summed public TCR beta family frequency identified CMV carriers bearing the relevant HLA. HLA-C-restricted CMV-specific TCR beta clonotypes were dominant in the ex vivo response.

CDR1 is SGHVS, CDR2 FQNEAQ, per germline. The V and J ends lost 0 bases and 0 bases, in that order; junction bases with no gene match: 9. The CDR3 runs to 20 residues. TCRdb ran MiXCR on the reads and lists one entry per CDR3 protein. In the table there are about 340,000 distinct CDR3 sequences, around 29% of which are singletons. This clonotype was detected many times. Its antigen is unknown. The gene calls are TRBV7-8 and TRBJ2-3; the match to TRBD2 covers 13 bases. This clonotype was obtained from a human donor in good health (CMV status not recorded). Some clones in this sample may be carry-over from other donors' samples. The sequencing here drew on cultured PBMCs, taken from culture after CMV antigen stimulation. DNA of the CDR3: TGTGCCAGCAGCTTAGCGATAGGACTAGCGGGGGCCTCTAGCACAGATACGCAGTATTTT. This gives the protein CASSLAIGLAGASSTDTQYF. Full variable domain (missing parts from reference TRBV7-8 and TRBJ2-3): GAGVSQSPRYKVAKRGQDVALRCDPISGHVSLFWYQQALGQGPEFLTYFQNEAQLDKSGLPSDRFFAERPEGSVSTLKIQRTQQEDSAVYLCASSLAIGLAGASSTDTQYFGPGTRLTVL.